This paragraph reports one T cell receptor (beta chain). Its antigen is currently unknown. This table comes from immunoSEQ multiplex PCR, and its TCRdb copy is limited to in-frame clones, with some not included. This table has 90,000 to 150,000 clones, approximately 87% appearing once. Trimming took 4 bases from V and 0 from J, leaving 16 bases between them. This CDR3 has 17 residues. The germline gives CDR1 SGHDN, CDR2 FVKESK. The sample originates from a study of T cell responses to AZD1222 COVID-19 vaccine. Study outcomes and limitations: Targeting of unmutated variant regions was reportedly seen in nearly half of spike-specific TCRs. Seropositive at baseline were only a handful of AZD1222 recipients. Possibly, clonal diversity was underestimated; donors were largely white British and included more females.

The sequencing used peripheral blood, collected on day 0 of AZD1222 vaccination. The TCR sequence derives from an adult in good health. The chain joins TRBV14 to TRBJ2-4, with TRBD1 as a possible D gene (7 bases). CDR3 region: CASSPRGQYLAKNIQYF. As DNA, the CDR3 is TGTGCCAGCAGCCCGCGGGGACAGTACCTAGCCAAAAACATTCAGTACTTC.